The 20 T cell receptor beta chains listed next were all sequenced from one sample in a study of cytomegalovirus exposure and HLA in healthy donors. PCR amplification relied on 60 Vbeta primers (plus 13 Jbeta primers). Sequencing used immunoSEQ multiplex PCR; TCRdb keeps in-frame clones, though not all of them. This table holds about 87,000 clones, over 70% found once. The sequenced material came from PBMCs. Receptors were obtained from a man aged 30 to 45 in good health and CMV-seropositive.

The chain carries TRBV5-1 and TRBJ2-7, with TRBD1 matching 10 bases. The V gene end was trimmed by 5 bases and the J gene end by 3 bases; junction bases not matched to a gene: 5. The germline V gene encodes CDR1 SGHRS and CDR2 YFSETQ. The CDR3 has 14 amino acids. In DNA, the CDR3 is TGCGCCAGCAGGCGGGACAGGGGCAACTACGAGCAGTACTTC. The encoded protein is CASRRDRGNYEQYF.

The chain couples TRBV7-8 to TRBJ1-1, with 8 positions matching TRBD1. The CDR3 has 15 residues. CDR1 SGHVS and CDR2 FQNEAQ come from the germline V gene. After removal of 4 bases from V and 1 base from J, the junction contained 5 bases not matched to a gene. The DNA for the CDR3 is TGTGCCAGCAGCTCACAGGGGGTCCGGAACACTGAAGCTTTCTTT. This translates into CASSSQGVRNTEAFF.

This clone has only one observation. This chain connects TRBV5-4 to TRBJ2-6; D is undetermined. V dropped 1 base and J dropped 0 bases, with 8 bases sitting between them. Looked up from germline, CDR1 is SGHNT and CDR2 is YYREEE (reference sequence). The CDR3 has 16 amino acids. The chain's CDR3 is CASSLLELSGANVLTF. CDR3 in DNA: TGTGCCAGCAGCTTGTTAGAGCTCTCTGGGGCCAACGTCCTGACTTTC.

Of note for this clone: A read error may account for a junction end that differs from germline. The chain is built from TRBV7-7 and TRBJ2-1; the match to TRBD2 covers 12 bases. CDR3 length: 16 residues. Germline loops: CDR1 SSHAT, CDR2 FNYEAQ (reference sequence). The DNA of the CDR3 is TGTGCTAGCAGCTCTTCTAGCGGGGGGGCGTCGAATGAGCAGTTCTTC. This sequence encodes CASSSSSGGASNEQFF. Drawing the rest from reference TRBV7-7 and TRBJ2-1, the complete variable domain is GAGVSQSPRYKVTKRGQDVTLRCDPISSHATLYWYQQALGQGPEFLTYFNYEAQPDKSGLPSDRFSAERPEGSISTLTIQRTEQRDSAMYRCASSSSSGGASNEQFFGPGTRLTVL.

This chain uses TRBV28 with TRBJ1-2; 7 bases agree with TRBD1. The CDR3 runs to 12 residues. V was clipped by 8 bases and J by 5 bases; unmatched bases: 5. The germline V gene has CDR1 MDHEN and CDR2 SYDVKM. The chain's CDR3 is CASLTGRYGYTF. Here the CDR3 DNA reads TGTGCCAGCTTGACAGGGCGATATGGCTACACCTTC.

Written as DNA, the CDR3 is TGTGCCAGCAGTTACGGAGGGGGCTCAGGAAACACCATATATTTT. The encoded protein is CASSYGGGSGNTIYF. The chain employs TRBV6-5 and TRBJ1-3; 7 bases agree with TRBD1. The trim removed 2 bases at V and 4 bases at J, leaving 5 bases unmatched. The CDR3 totals 15 residues. Germline V gives CDR1 MNHEY, CDR2 SVGAGI.

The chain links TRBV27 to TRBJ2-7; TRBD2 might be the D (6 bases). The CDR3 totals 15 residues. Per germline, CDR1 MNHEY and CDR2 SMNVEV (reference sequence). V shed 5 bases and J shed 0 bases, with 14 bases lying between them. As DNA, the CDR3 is TGTGCCAGCAGTGCGCCGGGGACTGTCTCCTACGAGCAGTACTTC. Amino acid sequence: CASSAPGTVSYEQYF.

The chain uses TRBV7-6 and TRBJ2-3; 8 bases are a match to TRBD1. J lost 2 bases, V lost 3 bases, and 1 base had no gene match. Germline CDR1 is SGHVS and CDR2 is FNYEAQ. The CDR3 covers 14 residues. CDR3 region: CASSFRGPTDTQYF. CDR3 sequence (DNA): TGTGCCAGCAGCTTCAGGGGGCCCACAGATACGCAGTATTTT.

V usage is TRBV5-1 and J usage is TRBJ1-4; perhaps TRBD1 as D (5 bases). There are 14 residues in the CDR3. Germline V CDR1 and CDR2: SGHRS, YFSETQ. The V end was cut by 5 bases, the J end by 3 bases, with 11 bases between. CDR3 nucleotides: TGCGCCAGCAGACCGGGGGTGGCTAATGAAAAACTGTTTTTT. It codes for CASRPGVANEKLFF.

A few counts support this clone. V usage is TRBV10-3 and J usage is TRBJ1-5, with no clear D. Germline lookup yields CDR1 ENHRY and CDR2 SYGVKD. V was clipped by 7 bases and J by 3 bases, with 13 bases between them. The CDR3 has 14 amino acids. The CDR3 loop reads CAIKERGNNQPQHF. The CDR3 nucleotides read TGTGCCATCAAGGAACGGGGTAACAATCAGCCCCAGCATTTT.

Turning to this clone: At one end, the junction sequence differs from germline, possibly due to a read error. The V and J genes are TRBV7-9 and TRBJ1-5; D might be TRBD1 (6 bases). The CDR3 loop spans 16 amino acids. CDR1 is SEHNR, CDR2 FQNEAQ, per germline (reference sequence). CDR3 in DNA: TGTGCCAGCAGCCCCCAGAAGGGGGGGAAGAATCAGCCCCAGAATTTT. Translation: CASSPQKGGKNQPQNF.

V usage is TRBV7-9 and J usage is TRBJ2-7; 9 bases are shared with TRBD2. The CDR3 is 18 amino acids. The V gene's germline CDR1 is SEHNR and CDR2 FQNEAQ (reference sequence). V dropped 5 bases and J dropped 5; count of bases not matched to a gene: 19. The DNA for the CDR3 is TGTGCCAGCAGCCAGAAGGCCCGACTGGCGGGAGGGAAGGACGAGCAGTACTTC. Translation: CASSQKARLAGGKDEQYF. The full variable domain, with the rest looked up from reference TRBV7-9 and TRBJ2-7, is DTGVSQNPRHKITKRGQNVTFRCDPISEHNRLYWYRQTLGQGPEFLTYFQNEAQLEKSRLLSDRFSAERPKGSFSTLEIQRTEQGDSAMYLCASSQKARLAGGKDEQYFGPGTRLTVT.

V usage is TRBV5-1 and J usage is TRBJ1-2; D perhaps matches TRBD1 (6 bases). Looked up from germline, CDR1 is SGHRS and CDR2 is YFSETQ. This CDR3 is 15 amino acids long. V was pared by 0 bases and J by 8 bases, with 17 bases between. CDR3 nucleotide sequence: TGCGCCAGCAGCTTGGGTCGTCAGGGGCCGGGAGGCTACACCTTC. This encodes CASSLGRQGPGGYTF.

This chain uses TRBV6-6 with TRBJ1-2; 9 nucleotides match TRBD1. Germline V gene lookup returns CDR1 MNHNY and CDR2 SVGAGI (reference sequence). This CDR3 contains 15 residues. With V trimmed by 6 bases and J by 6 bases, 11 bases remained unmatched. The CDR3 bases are TGTGCCAGCAGACCTCCGGGACAGGGTAGGGATGGCTACACCTTC. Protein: CASRPPGQGRDGYTF.

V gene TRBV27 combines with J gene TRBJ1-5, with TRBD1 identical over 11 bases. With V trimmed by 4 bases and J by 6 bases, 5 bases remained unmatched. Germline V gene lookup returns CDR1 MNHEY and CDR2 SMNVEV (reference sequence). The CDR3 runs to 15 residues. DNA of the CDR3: TGTGCCAGCAGTTCCGGACAGGGGGCCTTTCAGCCCCAGCATTTT. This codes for CASSSGQGAFQPQHF.

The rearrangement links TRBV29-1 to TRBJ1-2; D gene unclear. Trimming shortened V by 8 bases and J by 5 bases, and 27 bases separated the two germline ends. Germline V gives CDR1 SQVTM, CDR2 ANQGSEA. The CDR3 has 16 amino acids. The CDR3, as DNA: TGCAGCTTCTGGATGGCAGGTCATCCCACGGCTTATGGCTACACCTTC. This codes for CSFWMAGHPTAYGYTF.

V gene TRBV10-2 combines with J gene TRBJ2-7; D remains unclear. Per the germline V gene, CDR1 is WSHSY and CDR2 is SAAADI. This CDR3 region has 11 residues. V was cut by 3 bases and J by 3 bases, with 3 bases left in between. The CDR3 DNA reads TGCGCCAGCAGTGACTTCTACGAGCAGTACTTC. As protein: CASSDFYEQYF.

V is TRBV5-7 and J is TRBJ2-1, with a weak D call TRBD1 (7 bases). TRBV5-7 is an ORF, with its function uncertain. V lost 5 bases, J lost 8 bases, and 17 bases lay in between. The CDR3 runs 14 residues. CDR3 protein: CASRDGGGFHEQFF. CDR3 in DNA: TGTGCCAGCAGAGACGGAGGGGGCTTCCATGAGCAGTTCTTC.

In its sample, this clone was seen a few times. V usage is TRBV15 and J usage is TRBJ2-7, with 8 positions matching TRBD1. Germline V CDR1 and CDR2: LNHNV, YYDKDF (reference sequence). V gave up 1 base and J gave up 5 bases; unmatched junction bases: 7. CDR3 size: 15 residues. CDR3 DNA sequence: TGTGCCACCAGCAGAGTTAGACAGGGGATCGACGAGCAGTACTTC. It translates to CATSRVRQGIDEQYF.

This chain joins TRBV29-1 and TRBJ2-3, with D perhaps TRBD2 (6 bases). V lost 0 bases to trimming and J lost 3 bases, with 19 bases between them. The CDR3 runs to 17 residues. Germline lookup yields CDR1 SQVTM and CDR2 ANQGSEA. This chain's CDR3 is CSVEDRRGLTKTDTQYF. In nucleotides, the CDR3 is TGCAGCGTTGAAGACAGGCGTGGACTAACAAAAACAGATACGCAGTATTTT.